This T cell receptor beta chain was profiled in a study of cytomegalovirus exposure and HLA in healthy donors. Study context: Drawn from HLA-typed donors, 80 million to 100 million unique TCRs were held in an early data release.

Everyone who donated was a healthy bone marrow donor. This CDR3 spans 13 amino acids. The germline V and J ends were trimmed by 7 bases and 8 bases, with 17 bases remaining between them. CDR1 MRHNA and CDR2 SNTAGT come from the germline V gene. Points from the study as a whole: The authors judged a highly shared variant cluster likely a sequencing artifact. A further, later analysis showed that HLA-associated TCR beta chains (compared with equally common others) were more clonally expanded.

About this clone: Its specificity is not known.

A multiplex PCR was run with 60 Vbeta primers and 13 Jbeta primers. TCRdb's copy holds only in-frame clones and misses some; the assay was immunoSEQ multiplex PCR. The sample carries about 140,000 clones, roughly three quarters recorded once. The chain has TRBV6-4 and TRBJ1-2; possible D gene TRBD1, 6 bases. The clonotype comes from a man aged 18 to 35 in good health and CMV-seronegative. Sample: PBMCs. The CDR3 loop reads CASMGAGRGGYTF. CDR3 nucleotide sequence: TGTGCCAGCATGGGGGCGGGTAGGGGGGGCTACACCTTC.